The source of this T cell receptor beta chain is a study of blood T cell repertoires in COVID-19. CDR1 and CDR2 from the germline V gene are KGHSH and LQKENI. There are 14 residues in the CDR3. Deletions cut 1 base from V and 0 bases from J, with 4 bases between. The protocol was immunoSEQ multiplex PCR, while the TCRdb copy is restricted to in-frame clones and leaves out a portion. The sample has around 240,000 clones; just under 90% are singletons. Adults between roughly 18 and 89 years of age took part from 24 US areas. The chain carries TRBV18 and TRBJ1-3; D ambiguous. This receptor was taken from a man aged 50 to 59 who had been exposed to COVID-19. Sample: PBMCs or T cells enriched from blood (not recorded which). The chain's CDR3 is CASSPQLSGNTIYF. The CDR3 coding sequence is TGTGCCAGCTCACCACAGCTCTCTGGAAACACCATATATTTT.